This entry features one TCR beta chain sequence. These data come from a study of blood T cell repertoires in COVID-19. Study in general: Some COVID-19 samples were acute and others convalescent; all came from the United States, Italy and Spain.

In the authors' workflow: Amplification of reference gene primers provided the estimated nucleated cell counts. Some clones are missing from TCRdb's copy, which holds only in-frame ones; the method was immunoSEQ multiplex PCR. V, J and clone size reflect that table, while D and trimming were determined from the DNA. Among some 330,000 clones listed, over 75% were seen once. Germline V gene sequence: CDR1 LNHDA, CDR2 SQIVND (reference sequence). The CDR3 spans 14 residues. V was trimmed by 7 bases and J by 9 bases, leaving 19 bases between them. The material sequenced was peripheral blood. This clonotype originated in a woman aged 45-59 years with active or convalescent COVID-19. The chain joins TRBV19 to TRBJ2-1; tentatively, D is TRBD1 (5 bases). CDR3 protein: CASTIRYRSSEQFF. The CDR3 region has the DNA TGTGCCAGTACCATACGTTACAGGAGCAGTGAGCAGTTCTTC. Filled out from reference TRBV19 and TRBJ2-1, the complete variable domain reads DGGITQSPKYLFRKEGQNVTLSCEQNLNHDAMYWYRQDPGQGLRLIYYSQIVNDFQKGDIAEGYSVSREKKESFPLTVTSAQKNPTAFYLCASTIRYRSSEQFFGPGTRLTVL.